This section outlines one TCR beta chain sequence together with its context. Assay: immunoSEQ multiplex PCR; the TCRdb copy retains only in-frame clones and omits some. The profile shows a few million clones, more than 85% of them singletons. This entry belongs to a study of shared clonotypes between healthy human individuals. Whole-study context: The donor pool was made up of two women and a few men aged 18 to 49. Three plates were used per donor for CD4 naive, three for CD4 memory, two for CD8 naive and one for CD8 memory.

The germline CDR1 and CDR2 sequences are SGDLS and YYNGEE. Trimming took 4 bases from V and 5 from J; bases not matched to a gene: 7. CDR3 length: 16 amino acids. Into CD45RA+ naive and CD45RA-negative memory subsets, the CD4+ cells were split. The sequenced sample was naive CD4+ T cells from PBMCs. The subset here: CD45RA+ positively selected. This chain uses TRBV9 with TRBJ2-1, with 12 bases that match TRBD1. The receptor was isolated from a man aged 18 to 29 in good health. Some clones in this sample may be carry-over from other donors' samples. In DNA, the CDR3 is TGTGCCAGCAGCCGATCCGGGACAGGGGGCAACAATGAGCAGTTCTTC. This translates into CASSRSGTGGNNEQFF.